Presented here are 7 T cell receptor beta chains from one specimen sequenced in a study of shared clonotypes between healthy human individuals. Profiling relied on immunoSEQ multiplex PCR, and the TCRdb table lists in-frame clones only, not all of them. The data show 1,100,000 or so clones, around 78% seen once. Material for sequencing was memory CD4+ T cells from PBMCs. Subset: CD45RA-negative fraction. The receptors derive from a man aged 18-30 years in good health. Some clones in this sample may be carry-over from other donors' samples.

This clone appeared many times. The V call is TRBV28, the J call TRBJ1-1; weak D call: TRBD1 (6 bases). Germline V gives CDR1 MDHEN, CDR2 SYDVKM. The ends were cut back, 7 bases at V and 1 base at J, with 16 bases in the middle. CDR3 length equals 15 residues. This CDR3 reads CASTTPGHRNTEAFF. The CDR3 coding sequence is TGTGCCAGCACCACACCGGGACATCGGAACACTGAAGCTTTCTTT.

This clone is a singleton in its sample. The chain recombines TRBV30 with TRBJ2-1, with D hard to call. Germline assignment: CDR1 GTSNPN and CDR2 SVGIG (reference sequence). This CDR3 has 13 amino acids. The CDR3 reads CAADKSSYNEQFF. Written as DNA, the CDR3 is TGTGCGGCGGATAAGAGCTCCTACAATGAGCAGTTCTTC.

The chain joins TRBV19 to TRBJ1-2; D is undetermined. V was shortened by 2 bases and J by 4 bases, with 8 bases between the two germline ends. This CDR3 has 13 amino acids. Germline lookup yields CDR1 LNHDA and CDR2 SQIVND (reference sequence). The CDR3 DNA reads as TGTGCCAGTAGTATACGTGGCGTCTATGGCTACACCTTC. As protein: CASSIRGVYGYTF.

The chain has TRBV4-3 and TRBJ2-5, with D perhaps TRBD2 (6 bases). The CDR3 runs 15 residues. With 2 bases removed from V and 5 bases from J, the gap between germline ends came to 15 bases. Per the germline V gene, CDR1 is LGHNA and CDR2 is YSLEER. CDR3 sequence: CASSQYRGRQETQYF. The CDR3 DNA sequence: TGCGCCAGCAGCCAATACCGAGGGAGGCAGGAGACCCAGTACTTC.

The V gene is TRBV30, the J gene TRBJ1-1, with D possibly being TRBD1 (5 bases). CDR1 GTSNPN and CDR2 SVGIG come from the germline V gene (reference sequence). Deletions cut 2 bases from V and 7 bases from J, with 8 bases between. The CDR3 runs 11 residues. The CDR3 sequence is CAWSRQGEAFF. CDR3 DNA sequence: TGTGCCTGGAGTCGCCAGGGTGAAGCTTTCTTT. Full variable domain (outside the CDR3, taken from reference TRBV30 and TRBJ1-1): SQTIHQWPATLVQPVGSPLSLECTVEGTSNPNLYWYRQAAGRGLQLLFYSVGIGQISSEVPQNLSASRPQDRQFILSSKKLLLSDSGFYLCAWSRQGEAFFGQGTRLTVV.

This chain joins TRBV2 and TRBJ1-1; perhaps TRBD1 as D (6 bases). Trimming cost V 6 bases and J 1 base, with 9 bases left between them. Germline V gene data show CDR1 as SNHLY and CDR2 as FYNNEI. There are 13 residues in the CDR3. The CDR3 spells CASSDRSNTEAFF. The CDR3, as DNA: TGTGCCAGCAGCGACAGGTCGAACACTGAAGCTTTCTTT.

Written as DNA, the CDR3 is TGTGCCAGCAGCGCGTTGGTAGCGGGAGTTTTTACGCAGTATTTT. Encoded protein: CASSALVAGVFTQYF. The rearrangement joins TRBV28 to TRBJ2-3; 9 positions match TRBD2. V gave up 6 bases and J gave up 8 bases; unmatched junction bases: 12. The length of the CDR3 is 15 residues. Germline CDR1 is MDHEN and CDR2 is SYDVKM.